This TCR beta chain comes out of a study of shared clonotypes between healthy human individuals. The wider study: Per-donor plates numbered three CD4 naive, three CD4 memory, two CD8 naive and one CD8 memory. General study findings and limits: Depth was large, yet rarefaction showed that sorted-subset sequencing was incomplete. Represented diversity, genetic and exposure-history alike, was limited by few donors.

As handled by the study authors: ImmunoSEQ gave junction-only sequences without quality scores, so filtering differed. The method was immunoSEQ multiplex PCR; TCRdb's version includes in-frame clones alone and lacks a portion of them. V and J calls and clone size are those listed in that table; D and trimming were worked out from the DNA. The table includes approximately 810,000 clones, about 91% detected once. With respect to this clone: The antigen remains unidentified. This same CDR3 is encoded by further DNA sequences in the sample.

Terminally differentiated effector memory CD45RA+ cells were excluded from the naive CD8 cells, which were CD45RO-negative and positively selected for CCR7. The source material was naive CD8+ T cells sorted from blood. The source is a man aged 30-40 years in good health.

The CDR3 sequence: CASSLELNQPQHF. The CDR3 region has the DNA TGTGCCAGCAGCTTAGAACTTAATCAGCCCCAGCATTTT. The genes are TRBV7-8 and TRBJ1-5; D is unresolved. The V end lost 1 base, the J end lost 4 bases, and 5 bases lay between the germline ends. Germline V gene data show CDR1 as SGHVS and CDR2 as FQNEAQ. This CDR3 is 13 amino acids long.